This T cell receptor beta chain was sequenced during a study of PD-L1 blockade in urothelial cancer. Sequencing was performed with immunoSEQ multiplex PCR; in TCRdb, only in-frame clones are kept and a portion is missing. The table has around 49,000 clones, around 82% seen once; the top ten hold under 15%. The time point denotes: peripheral blood 6 weeks after treatment start. This TCR derives from a man aged 60 to 69 with urothelial cancer. This material consisted of PBMCs, taken around atezolizumab (anti-PD-L1) treatment.

CDR3 amino acids: CASSSEFHEQYF. The CDR3 DNA sequence: TGTGCCAGCAGTTCCGAGTTCCACGAGCAGTACTTC. The chain couples TRBV6-6 to TRBJ2-7; no firm D call. V lost 4 bases and J 5 bases, leaving 9 bases between the germline ends. Germline V gene data show CDR1 as MNHNY and CDR2 as SVGAGI (reference sequence). This CDR3 has 12 amino acids.